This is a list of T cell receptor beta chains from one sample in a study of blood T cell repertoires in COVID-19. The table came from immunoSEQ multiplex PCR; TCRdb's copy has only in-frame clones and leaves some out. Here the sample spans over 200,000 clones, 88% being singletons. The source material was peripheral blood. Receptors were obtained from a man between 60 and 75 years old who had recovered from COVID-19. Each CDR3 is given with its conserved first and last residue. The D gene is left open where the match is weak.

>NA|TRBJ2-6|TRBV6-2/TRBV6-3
TGTGCCAGCAGCCTCCCCCGTATGTTGTCTGGGGCCAACGTCCTGACTTTC
CASSLPRMLSGANVLTF
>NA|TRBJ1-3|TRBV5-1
TGCGCCAGCAGCTTGGACAGGCATGGAAACACCATATATTTT
CASSLDRHGNTIYF
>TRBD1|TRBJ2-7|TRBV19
TGTGCCAGTAGTATAGACGGGACAGAGAGGTTCGAGCAGTACTTC
CASSIDGTERFEQYF
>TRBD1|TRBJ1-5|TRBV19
TGTGCCAGTAGTTCAGACAGGGCACGCAATCAGCCCCAGCATTTT
CASSSDRARNQPQHF
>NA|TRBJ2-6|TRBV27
TGTGCCAGCAGTTACAGGGCTGGGGCCAACGTCCTGACTTTC
CASSYRAGANVLTF
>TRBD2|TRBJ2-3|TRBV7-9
TGTGCCAGCAGCTTAAGATCTAGCGGGGGGGCCAGAGATACGCAGTATTTT
CASSLRSSGGARDTQYF
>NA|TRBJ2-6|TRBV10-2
TGCGCCAGCAGTGAATCTCAGGGGGCCAACGTCCTGACTTTC
CASSESQGANVLTF
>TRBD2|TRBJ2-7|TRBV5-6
TGTGCCAGCAGCATCAGCGGGGGGCTCTACGAGCAGTACTTC
CASSISGGLYEQYF
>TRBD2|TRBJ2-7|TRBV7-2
TGTGCCAGCAGCTTAACCCTGGCTAGCGGGGGGCCCCACGAGCAGTACTTC
CASSLTLASGGPHEQYF
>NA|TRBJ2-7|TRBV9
TGTGCCAGCAGCGTAGATGGCCCATGGGACATTTTAGGCGAGCAGTACTTC
CASSVDGPWDILGEQYF
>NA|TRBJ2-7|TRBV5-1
TGCGCCAGCAATCAGGGGAAGGGCTACGAGCAGTACTTC
CASNQGKGYEQYF
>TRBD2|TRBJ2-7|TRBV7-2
TGTGCCAGCAGCGTGGGACTAGCGGGGGGGCAATACGAGCAGTACTTC
CASSVGLAGGQYEQYF
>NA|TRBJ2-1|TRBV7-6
TGTGCCAGCAGCTTAGGGGTTAGCGGATCATACAATGAGCAGTTCTTC
CASSLGVSGSYNEQFF
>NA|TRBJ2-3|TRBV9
TGTGCCAGCAGCGTCCTACAGACGGGCGGGGTGGATACGCAGTATTTT
CASSVLQTGGVDTQYF
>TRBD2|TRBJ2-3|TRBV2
TGTGCCAGCAGTAGCGGGGGAGATACGCAGTATTTT
CASSSGGDTQYF
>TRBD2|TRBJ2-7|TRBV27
TGTGCCAGCAGTTTTTTGGCGGGGGGAAACTACGAGCAGTACTTC
CASSFLAGGNYEQYF
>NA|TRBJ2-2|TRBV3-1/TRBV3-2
TGTGCCAGCAGCCAGACGACTTCGGGCGGGGAGCTGTTTTTT
CASSQTTSGGELFF
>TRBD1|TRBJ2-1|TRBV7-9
TGTGCCAGCAGCCCGGACAGGGTCAATGAGCAGTTCTTC
CASSPDRVNEQFF
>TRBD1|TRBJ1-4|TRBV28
TGTGCCAGCAGTTTATCGGACAGGATAATGAATAAACTGTTTTTT
CASSLSDRIMNKLFF
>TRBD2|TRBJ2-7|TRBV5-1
TGCGCCAGCAGCGGAGGGACTACGGGGGGCTACGAGCAGTACTTC
CASSGGTTGGYEQYF
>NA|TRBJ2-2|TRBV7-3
TGTGCCAGCAGCTTAACAGCAACCGGGGAGCTGTTTTTT
CASSLTATGELFF
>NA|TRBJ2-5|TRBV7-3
TGTGCCAGCAGCTCCCCCGGAGGGGCCCAGTACTTC
CASSSPGGAQYF